This record concerns one T cell receptor (beta chain) sequence. This specimen comes from a study of CD8 T cells in Susac syndrome. Random-hexamer reverse transcription was applied to about 0.5 to 1 ug RNA. TCRdb used MiXCR to reprocess the immunoSEQ multiplex PCR reads, holding one entry per CDR3 protein. The sample contains 240,000 or so distinct CDR3 sequences, roughly 95% of which appear only once. This TCR derives from a human donor with Susac syndrome. The specimen sequenced was CD4+ T cells from PBMCs.

The CDR3 nucleotides are TGTGCCAGCAGTTACGGCGGAAAACCTCCTAACAGCTCTGGAAACACCATATATTTT. Its translation: CASSYGGKPPNSSGNTIYF. The chain combines TRBV6-5 with TRBJ1-3; D is ambiguous. The CDR3 extends over 19 amino acids. V was shortened by 2 bases and J by 0 bases, with 20 bases between the two germline ends. CDR1 MNHEY and CDR2 SVGAGI come from the germline V gene.